The entry below describes one T cell receptor (beta chain). Its antigen is not known. These data originate in a study of CD4 T cells in relation to SARS-CoV-2 and coronaviruses. Looking at the study overall: After approximately 10 days of antigen culture, PBMC TCR beta CDR3s were sequenced. The restricting HLA molecule for shared crossreactive spike epitopes was mapped.

Regarding the study as a whole: Pre-pandemic and post-infection samples never came from the same donor.

TCRdb's table, derived via immunoSEQ multiplex PCR, lists solely in-frame clones and lacks some. The sample shows around 29,000 clones, less than 85% of them seen only once. Before the COVID-19 pandemic, during about 2010-2018, CD4+ T cells were taken from unexposed donors. CD4+ T cells were isolated from the cells after around 10 days of culture. As cell numbers allowed, unexposed-donor CD4+ T cells faced SARS-CoV-2 S/N and four cold-coronavirus spikes. The sequence came from a human donor in good health. The specimen was CD4+ T cells from PBMCs, cultured in vitro.

The CDR3 region is CASSLSLGNTGELFF. CDR3 bases: TGTGCCAGCAGCCTCTCCTTGGGGAACACCGGGGAGCTGTTTTTT. The J gene is TRBJ2-2, the V gene TRBV5-6; the D is unclear. The CDR3 is 15 residues long. Trimming removed 4 bases at V and 1 base at J, with 11 bases between. Germline CDR1 SGHDT, CDR2 YYEEEE.